What follows are 13 T cell receptor beta chains derived from one specimen sequenced in a study of T cells in Graves' hyperthyroidism and ophthalmopathy. TCR beta CDR3 sequences were amplified from RNA transcripts. During a first-round RT-PCR of the TCR CDR3, the HTBI primer set was used. TCRdb re-called the multiplex PCR reads with MiXCR, one entry per CDR3 protein. The sample carries 450,000 to 500,000 distinct CDR3 sequences, 20% to 25% recorded once. The specimen was blood. The receptors shown here come from a woman in her 70s with Graves' ophthalmopathy.

This clonotype was seen repeatedly, ten times or more. The genes are TRBV12-3 or TRBV12-4 and TRBJ2-7; 9 bases match TRBD1. Trimming at V came to 7 bases and at J to 3 bases, leaving 7 bases not matched to a gene. The CDR3 extends over 14 amino acids. CDR3 DNA sequence: TGTGCCAGCAATCCCAGGGGACAGGGCTACGAGCAGTACTTC. This codes for CASNPRGQGYEQYF.

The chain uses TRBV28 and TRBJ2-1, with 7 positions matching TRBD1. The CDR3 has 14 amino acids. Trimming took 5 bases from V and 6 from J; bases not matched to a gene: 7. CDR1 and CDR2 (germline): MDHEN, SYDVKM. The CDR3 DNA is TGTGCCAGCAGTAACCGGGACAGACCCAATGAGCAGTTCTTC. Residues: CASSNRDRPNEQFF.

This clonotype was counted only a few times. The chain has TRBV28 and TRBJ2-2, with D hard to call. Germline CDR1 reads MDHEN; CDR2 reads SYDVKM. With 5 bases removed from V and 7 bases from J, the gap between germline ends came to 8 bases. The CDR3 totals 12 residues. The CDR3 DNA is TGTGCCAGCAGTCCTTTGCGCGGGGAGCTGTTTTTT. Residues: CASSPLRGELFF.

This clonotype came up a few times. The V and J genes are TRBV6-1 and TRBJ1-1; D is unresolved. Germline V gene data show CDR1 as MNHNS and CDR2 as SASEGT. The V and J ends lost 6 bases and 6 bases respectively, with 14 bases between them. The CDR3 runs 13 residues. Here the CDR3 reads CASREPLLPEAFF. The CDR3 DNA is TGTGCCAGCAGGGAACCTCTACTCCCTGAAGCTTTCTTT.

This clonotype was seen a few times. The rearrangement uses TRBV19 and TRBJ1-1, with 7 bases identical to TRBD1. CDR3 length: 15 residues. V lost 6 bases, J lost 0 bases, and 7 bases stayed unmatched. Germline V lookup: CDR1 LNHDA, CDR2 SQIVND (reference sequence). CDR3 protein: CASSLSTGMNTEAFF. Written as DNA, the CDR3 is TGTGCCAGTAGCCTCTCGACAGGGATGAACACTGAAGCTTTCTTT.

V is TRBV28 and J is TRBJ1-1; tentatively, D is TRBD1 (6 bases). The germline V gene encodes CDR1 MDHEN and CDR2 SYDVKM. There are 11 residues in the CDR3. V was trimmed by 9 bases and J by 4 bases, leaving 9 bases between them. In DNA, the CDR3 is TGTGCCAGTTTAGGGGGCACTGAAGCTTTCTTT. Encoded protein: CASLGGTEAFF.

There are many counts of this clonotype. V usage is TRBV12-3 or TRBV12-4 and J usage is TRBJ2-2; 7 bases map to TRBD1. CDR3 length: 14 residues. With V trimmed by 7 bases and J by 2 bases, 4 bases remained unmatched. This CDR3 reads CASTRDSNTGELFF. Here the CDR3 DNA reads TGTGCCAGCACCCGGGACAGTAACACCGGGGAGCTGTTTTTT.

The gene calls are TRBV30 and TRBJ2-3, with 9 bases matching TRBD1. This CDR3 comprises 17 residues. Losses at the gene ends were 2 bases for V and 0 bases for J; bases not matched to a gene: 9. Germline V gene lookup returns CDR1 GTSNPN and CDR2 SVGIG (reference sequence). In nucleotides, the CDR3 is TGTGCCTGGAGTTCCTCCGGGACAGGGTGGAGCACAGATACGCAGTATTTT. The encoded protein is CAWSSSGTGWSTDTQYF.

This clonotype has a single count. This chain links TRBV20-1 with TRBJ2-1; 11 nucleotides line up with TRBD2. V was clipped by 1 base and J by 4 bases; unmatched bases: 3. The CDR3 sequence is 15 residues long. The V gene's germline CDR1 is DFQATT and CDR2 SNEGSKA (reference sequence). CDR3 bases: TGCAGTGCTAGAGTAGCGGGAGGGGTATACAATGAGCAGTTCTTC. Protein sequence: CSARVAGGVYNEQFF.

The V and J genes are TRBV6-1 and TRBJ2-2; weak D call: TRBD2 (6 bases). This CDR3 has 15 residues. CDR1 MNHNS and CDR2 SASEGT come from the germline V gene. Deletions cut 7 bases from V and 9 bases from J, with 21 bases between. The CDR3 DNA sequence: TGTGCCAGCATTCCGCACGGCGGGATACGAAGGGAGCTGTTTTTT. Translation: CASIPHGGIRRELFF.

This clonotype was seen at least ten times. V is TRBV28 and J is TRBJ2-7; D gene ambiguous. Germline CDR1 is MDHEN and CDR2 is SYDVKM. Trimming left V 8 bases short and J 2 bases short, with 13 bases between. The CDR3 is 13 amino acids. The CDR3: CASRVGFTYEQYF. In nucleotides, the CDR3 is TGTGCCAGCCGGGTGGGGTTCACCTACGAGCAGTACTTC.

The CDR3 DNA sequence: TGCGCCAGCAGCCACTACGGGACAGGGCAAAACGAGCAGTACTTC. Protein: CASSHYGTGQNEQYF. The J gene is TRBJ2-7, the V gene TRBV10-2; 9 nucleotides align to TRBD1. Germline V gene lookup returns CDR1 WSHSY and CDR2 SAAADI. The CDR3 has 15 residues. The junction had 11 bases not matched to a gene; V was cut back by 6 bases and J by 5 bases.

The chain is built from TRBV7-2 and TRBJ2-5; possibly TRBD2 for D (6 bases). The CDR3 runs to 15 residues. V dropped 3 bases and J dropped 2 bases, with 13 bases sitting between them. Germline-derived CDR1 and CDR2 are SGHTA and FQGNSA. In DNA form, the CDR3 reads TGTGCCAGCAGCTTTACTGGCGGGAAGCAAGAGACCCAGTACTTC. It translates to CASSFTGGKQETQYF.